One sample yielded the 5 T cell receptor beta chains listed below, sequenced in a study of identical twins. TCRdb re-analysed the 5' RACE reads in MiXCR, keeping a single row per CDR3 protein. The table records about 1.7 million distinct CDR3 sequences, less than 40% of them present only once. Sequencing used cord blood. These receptors originate from a newborn girl in good health.

This clonotype was observed a handful of times. V gene TRBV3-1 combines with J gene TRBJ2-1, with 9 bases fitting TRBD2. There are 18 residues in the CDR3. Germline CDR1 is LGHDT and CDR2 is YNNKEL (reference sequence). Trimming took 1 base from V and 7 from J; bases not matched to a gene: 14. DNA of the CDR3: TGTGCCAGCAGCCAAGCCCTAGCGGGGATGCCCGGACGTAATGAGCAGTTCTTC. Translating gives CASSQALAGMPGRNEQFF.

This clonotype came up a few times. This chain's CDR3 is CASSRSTLTYGYTF. CDR3 bases: TGTGCCAGCAGTCGCAGTACCCTGACTTATGGCTACACCTTC. The chain is built from TRBV12-3 or TRBV12-4 and TRBJ1-2; D is undetermined. Trimming removed 5 bases from V and 5 bases from J, with 15 bases in between. This CDR3 is built from 14 residues.

This clonotype was observed a single time. The rearrangement links TRBV4-1 to TRBJ2-1, with 14 bases fitting TRBD2. In germline, CDR1 is MGHRA, CDR2 YSYEKL. The ends lost 1 base at V and 13 bases at J; junction bases unmatched: 6. The CDR3 has 15 amino acids. CDR3 nucleotide sequence: TGCGCCAGCAGCCAAGTCGGACTAGCGGGAGGTGATCAGTTCTTC. This gives the protein CASSQVGLAGGDQFF.

In nucleotides, the CDR3 is TGTGCCAGCATTCAGGGGAGCTCTGGAAACACCATATATTTT. Translated, it gives CASIQGSSGNTIYF. V and J are TRBV7-6 and TRBJ1-3; D is perhaps TRBD1 (6 bases). CDR1 and CDR2 (germline): SGHVS, FNYEAQ. The CDR3 is 14 residues long. Trimming shortened V by 7 bases and J by 0 bases, and 10 bases separated the two germline ends.

The V call is TRBV20-1, the J call TRBJ2-1; D is perhaps TRBD1 (7 bases). The germline gives CDR1 DFQATT, CDR2 SNEGSKA (reference sequence). The CDR3 covers 13 residues. V gave up 6 bases and J gave up 5 bases, with 14 bases separating them. The CDR3 region has the DNA TGCAGTGCCGGCTCAGGGGGGAACAATGAGCAGTTCTTC. Translation: CSAGSGGNNEQFF.